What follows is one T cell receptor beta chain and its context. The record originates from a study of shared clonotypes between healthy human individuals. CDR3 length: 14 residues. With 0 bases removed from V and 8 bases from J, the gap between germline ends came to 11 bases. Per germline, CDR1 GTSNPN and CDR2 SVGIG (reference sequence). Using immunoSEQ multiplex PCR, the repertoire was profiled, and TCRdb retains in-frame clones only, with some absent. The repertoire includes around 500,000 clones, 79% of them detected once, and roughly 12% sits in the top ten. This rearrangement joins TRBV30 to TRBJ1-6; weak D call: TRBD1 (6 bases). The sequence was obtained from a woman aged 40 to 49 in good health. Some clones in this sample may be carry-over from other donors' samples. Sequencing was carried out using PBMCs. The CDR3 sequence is CAWSVEQGDSPLHF. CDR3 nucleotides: TGTGCCTGGAGTGTAGAACAGGGAGATTCACCCCTCCACTTT.